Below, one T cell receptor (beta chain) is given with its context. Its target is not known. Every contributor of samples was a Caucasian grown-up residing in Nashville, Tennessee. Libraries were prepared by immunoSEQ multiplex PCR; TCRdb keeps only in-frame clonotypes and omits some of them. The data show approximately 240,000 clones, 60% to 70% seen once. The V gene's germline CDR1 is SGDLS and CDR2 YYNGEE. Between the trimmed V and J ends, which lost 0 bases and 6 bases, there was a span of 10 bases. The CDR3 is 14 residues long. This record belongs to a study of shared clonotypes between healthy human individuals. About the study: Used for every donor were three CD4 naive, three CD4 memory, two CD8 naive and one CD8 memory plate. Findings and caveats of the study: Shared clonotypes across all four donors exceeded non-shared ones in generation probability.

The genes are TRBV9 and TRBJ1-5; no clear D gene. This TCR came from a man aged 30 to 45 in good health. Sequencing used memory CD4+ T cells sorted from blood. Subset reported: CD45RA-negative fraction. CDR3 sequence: CASSVGTDFQPQHF. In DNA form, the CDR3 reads TGTGCCAGCAGCGTAGGGACCGATTTTCAGCCCCAGCATTTT.